Listed here is a single T cell receptor (beta chain). V lost 4 bases and J lost 3, with 16 bases in between. This CDR3 region has 15 residues. In germline, CDR1 is SGDLS, CDR2 YYNGEE. This record belongs to a study of blood T cell repertoires in COVID-19. Sequencing was performed with immunoSEQ multiplex PCR; in TCRdb, only in-frame clones are kept and a portion is missing. The data contain a few hundred thousand clones, over 75% of them singletons. The V call is TRBV9, the J call TRBJ1-1; no firm D call. This TCR derives from a man aged 30-40 years who had recovered from COVID-19. Sequencing was done on a sample of PBMCs or T cells enriched from blood (not recorded which). This chain's CDR3 is CASSQRAGVHTEAFF. The CDR3, as DNA: TGTGCCAGCAGCCAGAGGGCTGGGGTCCACACTGAAGCTTTCTTT.